A single sample is the source of the 15 T cell receptor beta chains below, sequenced in a study of T cells in Graves' hyperthyroidism and ophthalmopathy. RNA transcripts were the template for amplifying TCR beta CDR3 regions. A set of HTBI primers served as the primers for a first-round RT-PCR of the TCR CDR3. TCRdb re-called the multiplex PCR reads with MiXCR, one entry per CDR3 protein. This table has a few hundred thousand distinct CDR3 sequences, approximately 14% appearing once. Sequenced input: blood. The source is a woman younger than 45 with Graves' hyperthyroidism.

This clonotype was detected many times. This rearrangement joins TRBV27 to TRBJ2-5; possibly TRBD1 for D (5 bases). Trimming stripped 5 bases from V and 3 bases from J, with 16 bases between. Per the germline V gene, CDR1 is MNHEY and CDR2 is SMNVEV (reference sequence). This CDR3 has 15 residues. The CDR3 region is CASSGLGRVEETQYF. The CDR3 bases are TGTGCCAGCAGTGGTTTGGGCAGGGTGGAAGAGACCCAGTACTTC.

This clonotype was detected many times. This sequence joins TRBV5-8 and TRBJ1-5; 11 bases map to TRBD1. The CDR3 loop spans 15 amino acids. Unmatched junction bases numbered 2, after V lost 3 bases and J lost 3 bases. Germline V gene lookup returns CDR1 SGHTS and CDR2 YDEGEE. The CDR3 nucleotides read TGTGCCAGCAGCTGGACAGGGGGCATCAATCAGCCCCAGCATTTT. Translation: CASSWTGGINQPQHF. Full variable domain (outside the CDR3, taken from reference TRBV5-8 and TRBJ1-5): EAGVTQSPTHLIKTRGQQATLRCSPISGHTSVYWYQQALGLGLQFLLWYDEGEERNRGNFPPRFSGRQFPNYSSELNVNALELEDSALYLCASSWTGGINQPQHFGDGTRLSIL.

V gene TRBV9 combines with J gene TRBJ2-1, with D tentatively TRBD2 (6 bases). Trimming pared 0 bases from V and 2 bases from J, leaving 9 bases between. Germline lookup yields CDR1 SGDLS and CDR2 YYNGEE. The CDR3 has 15 residues. The CDR3 is CASSVVSGPYNEQFF. CDR3 nucleotides: TGTGCCAGCAGCGTAGTTAGCGGCCCCTACAATGAGCAGTTCTTC.

The chain carries TRBV5-6 and TRBJ1-1, with a weak D call TRBD1 (5 bases). Germline V gene sequence: CDR1 SGHDT, CDR2 YYEEEE. This CDR3 spans 13 amino acids. The V end was cut by 0 bases, the J end by 6 bases, with 9 bases between. CDR3 in amino acids: CASSLVGDAEAFF. CDR3 coding DNA: TGTGCCAGCAGCTTGGTGGGGGACGCTGAAGCTTTCTTT. The entire variable domain, with the rest obtained from reference TRBV5-6 and TRBJ1-1, is as follows: DAGVTQSPTHLIKTRGQQVTLRCSPKSGHDTVSWYQQALGQGPQFIFQYYEEEERQRGNFPDRFSGHQFPNYSSELNVNALLLGDSALYLCASSLVGDAEAFFGQGTRLTVV.

This clonotype came up a few times. The CDR3 region is CACTKGGPTEQFF. CDR3 in DNA: TGTGCCTGTACTAAAGGAGGGCCGACGGAGCAGTTCTTC. V and J are TRBV30 and TRBJ2-1, with a possible D match to TRBD2 (6 bases). The CDR3 runs 13 residues. Germline CDR1 and CDR2: GTSNPN and SVGIG (reference sequence). Trimming pared 6 bases from V and 10 bases from J, leaving 19 bases between.

This clonotype was observed at least ten times. The V and J genes are TRBV7-2 and TRBJ2-5; D ambiguous. Trimming left V 5 bases short and J 1 base short, with 11 bases between. Looked up from germline, CDR1 is SGHTA and CDR2 is FQGNSA. This CDR3 has 14 residues. The CDR3: CASSRQVLQETQYF. The CDR3 DNA is TGTGCCAGCAGCCGCCAGGTGCTCCAAGAGACCCAGTACTTC.

This clonotype was counted a few times. The chain carries TRBV20-1 and TRBJ2-1, with 10 bases that match TRBD2. The CDR3 is made up of 16 amino acids. CDR1 is DFQATT, CDR2 SNEGSKA, per germline (reference sequence). The ends lost 1 base at V and 8 bases at J; junction bases unmatched: 11. CDR3 residues: CSARGGSGRPVDEQFF. The CDR3, as DNA: TGCAGTGCTAGAGGTGGTAGCGGGAGGCCCGTTGATGAGCAGTTCTTC.

This clonotype came up many times. This rearrangement joins TRBV3-1 to TRBJ2-3; 9 nucleotides match TRBD2. This CDR3 has 17 amino acids. Per germline, CDR1 LGHDT and CDR2 YNNKEL (reference sequence). V lost 4 bases and J lost 0; bases outside the gene matches: 8. The CDR3: CASSPALGLASTDTQYF. In DNA, the CDR3 is TGTGCCAGCAGCCCGGCACTTGGACTAGCGAGCACAGATACGCAGTATTTT.

This clonotype has at least ten counts. The rearrangement links TRBV6-5 to TRBJ2-3; TRBD2 matches at 8 bases. The V gene end was trimmed by 0 bases and the J gene end by 2 bases; junction bases not matched to a gene: 4. The CDR3 covers 16 residues. CDR1 is MNHEY, CDR2 SVGAGI, per germline. The CDR3 spells CASSYSLAAFTDTQYF. The CDR3 DNA reads as TGTGCCAGCAGTTACTCACTAGCGGCCTTCACAGATACGCAGTATTTT.

This clonotype was recorded at least ten times. The rearrangement joins TRBV7-2 to TRBJ2-7; 9 bases map to TRBD1. The CDR3 extends over 13 amino acids. Unmatched junction bases numbered 2, after V lost 1 base and J lost 7 bases. The germline V gene has CDR1 SGHTA and CDR2 FQGNSA. DNA for the CDR3: TGTGCCAGCAGCTTAGACAGGGGGCGTGAGCAGTACTTC. Residues: CASSLDRGREQYF.

This clonotype was seen repeatedly, ten times or more. The chain combines TRBV11-1 with TRBJ2-1; 10 bases line up with TRBD2. Per germline, CDR1 SGHAT and CDR2 FQDESV (reference sequence). The CDR3 has 14 amino acids. J gave up 12 bases and V 3 bases, and 8 bases lay outside the gene matches. DNA of the CDR3: TGTGCCAGCAGCTTCGCTAGCGGGAGCCGGCGGCAGTTCTTC. This codes for CASSFASGSRRQFF.

This clonotype was recorded many times. The V gene is TRBV11-3, the J gene TRBJ2-3; 7 bases are a match to TRBD1. The junction had 6 bases not matched to a gene; V was cut back by 4 bases and J by 8 bases. The CDR3 extends over 13 amino acids. Germline CDR1 is SGHNT and CDR2 is YENEEA. The CDR3 DNA sequence: TGTGCCAGCAGCTCAACCACAGGGGCTACGCAGTATTTT. It specifies CASSSTTGATQYF.

This clonotype was seen only a few times. The genes are TRBV20-1 and TRBJ2-2; TRBD2 matches at 9 bases. CDR1 and CDR2 from the germline V gene are DFQATT and SNEGSKA (reference sequence). The junction had 8 bases not matched to a gene; V was cut back by 0 bases and J by 6 bases. The CDR3 covers 16 residues. The CDR3 protein is CSARDPASGNAGELFF. DNA of the CDR3: TGCAGTGCTAGAGATCCCGCTAGCGGGAATGCCGGGGAGCTGTTTTTT.

This clonotype was counted at least ten times. The rearrangement uses TRBV20-1 and TRBJ1-5; TRBD1 might be the D (5 bases). Between the trimmed V and J ends, which lost 1 base and 7 bases, there was a span of 14 bases. Germline loops: CDR1 DFQATT, CDR2 SNEGSKA (reference sequence). CDR3 length: 14 residues. The CDR3 DNA sequence: TGCAGTGCTAGAGCTTTGGGGACCGAGCAGCCCCAGCATTTT. This encodes CSARALGTEQPQHF.

This chain connects TRBV18 to TRBJ1-1; D possibly corresponds to TRBD1 (5 bases). Germline V gives CDR1 KGHSH, CDR2 LQKENI. Deletions cut 6 bases from V and 0 bases from J, with 14 bases between. This CDR3 is 15 amino acids long. CDR3 sequence (DNA): TGTGCCAGCTCCCCGCGAGGAGGGGTGAACACTGAAGCTTTCTTT. Its protein product is CASSPRGGVNTEAFF.